The source of this TCR beta chain is a study of shared clonotypes between healthy human individuals. Per the germline V gene, CDR1 is MDHEN and CDR2 is SYDVKM. V shed 3 bases and J shed 5 bases, with 13 bases lying between them. The CDR3 spans 14 residues. TCRdb's table, derived via immunoSEQ multiplex PCR, lists solely in-frame clones and lacks some. The sample includes fewer than 2.5 million clones, 93% of them seen just once. The study separated CD4+ cells into CD45RA+ naive and CD45RA-negative memory subsets. Sequencing used naive CD4+ T cells from PBMCs. Specified subset: CD45RA+ positively selected. The receptor was derived from a man between 18 and 29 years old in good health. Some clones in this sample may be carry-over from other donors' samples. The chain joins TRBV28 to TRBJ2-5; D call uncertain. CDR3 DNA sequence: TGTGCCAGCAGTTTCTGGGCGTTCTCTGAGACCCAGTACTTC. Translated: CASSFWAFSETQYF.